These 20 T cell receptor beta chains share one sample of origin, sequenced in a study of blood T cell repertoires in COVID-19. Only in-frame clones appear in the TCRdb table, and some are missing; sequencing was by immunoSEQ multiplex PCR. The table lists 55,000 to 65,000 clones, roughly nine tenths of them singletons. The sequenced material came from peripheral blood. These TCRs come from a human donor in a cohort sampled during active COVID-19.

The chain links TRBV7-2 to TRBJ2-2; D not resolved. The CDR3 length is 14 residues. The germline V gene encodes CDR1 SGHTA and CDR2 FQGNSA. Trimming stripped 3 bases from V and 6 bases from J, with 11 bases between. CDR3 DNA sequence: TGTGCCAGCAGCTTCAGCGTTATCGCCGGGGAGCTGTTTTTT. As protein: CASSFSVIAGELFF.

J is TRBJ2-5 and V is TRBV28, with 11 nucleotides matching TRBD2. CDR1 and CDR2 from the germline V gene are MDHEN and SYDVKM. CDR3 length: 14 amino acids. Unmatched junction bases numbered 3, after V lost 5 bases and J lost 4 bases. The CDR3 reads CASSVAGGLETQYF. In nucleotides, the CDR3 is TGTGCCAGCAGTGTAGCGGGAGGGTTAGAGACCCAGTACTTC.

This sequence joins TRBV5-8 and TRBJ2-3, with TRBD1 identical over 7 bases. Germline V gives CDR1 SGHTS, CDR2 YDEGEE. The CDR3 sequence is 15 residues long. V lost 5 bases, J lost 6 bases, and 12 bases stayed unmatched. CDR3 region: CASREPGQSLDTQYF. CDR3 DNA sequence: TGTGCCAGCAGAGAGCCGGGACAGAGTTTGGATACGCAGTATTTT.

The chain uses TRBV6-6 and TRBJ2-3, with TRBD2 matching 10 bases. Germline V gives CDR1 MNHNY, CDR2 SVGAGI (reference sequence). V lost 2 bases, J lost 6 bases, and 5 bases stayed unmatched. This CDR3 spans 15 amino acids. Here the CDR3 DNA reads TGTGCCAGCAGTTACGGGCTAGCGGGGGTGGATACGCAGTATTTT. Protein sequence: CASSYGLAGVDTQYF.

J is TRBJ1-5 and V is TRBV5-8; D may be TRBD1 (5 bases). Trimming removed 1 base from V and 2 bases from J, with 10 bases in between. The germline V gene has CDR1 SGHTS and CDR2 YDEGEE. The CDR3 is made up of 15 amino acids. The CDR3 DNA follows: TGTGCCAGCAGCTTGATCACAGGTGGCAATCAGCCCCAGCATTTT. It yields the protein CASSLITGGNQPQHF.

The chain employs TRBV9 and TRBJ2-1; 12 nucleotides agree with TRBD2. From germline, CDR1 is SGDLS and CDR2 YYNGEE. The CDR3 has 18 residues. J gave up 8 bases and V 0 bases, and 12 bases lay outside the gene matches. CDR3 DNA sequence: TGTGCCAGCAGCGTAGGTGCTAGCGGGGGGGCCGTGAGGGATGAGCAGTTCTTC. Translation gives CASSVGASGGAVRDEQFF.

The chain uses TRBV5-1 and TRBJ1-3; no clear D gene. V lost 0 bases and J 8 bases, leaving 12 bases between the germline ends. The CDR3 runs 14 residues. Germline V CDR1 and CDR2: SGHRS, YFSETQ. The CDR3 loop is CASSLDTFGDTIYF. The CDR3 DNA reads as TGCGCCAGCAGCTTGGATACCTTCGGGGACACCATATATTTT.

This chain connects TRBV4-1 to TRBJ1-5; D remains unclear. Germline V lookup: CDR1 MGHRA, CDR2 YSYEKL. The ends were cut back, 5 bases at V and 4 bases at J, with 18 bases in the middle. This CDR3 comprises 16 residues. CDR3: CASSSRGSRGNQPQHF. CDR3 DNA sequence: TGCGCCAGCAGCTCCCGAGGGAGTCGTGGAAATCAGCCCCAGCATTTT.

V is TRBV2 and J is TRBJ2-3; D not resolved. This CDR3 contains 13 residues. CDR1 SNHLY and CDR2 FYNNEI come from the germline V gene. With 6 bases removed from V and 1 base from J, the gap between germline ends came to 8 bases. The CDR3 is CASRFSGTDTQYF. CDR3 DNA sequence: TGTGCCAGCAGATTCTCGGGCACAGATACGCAGTATTTT.

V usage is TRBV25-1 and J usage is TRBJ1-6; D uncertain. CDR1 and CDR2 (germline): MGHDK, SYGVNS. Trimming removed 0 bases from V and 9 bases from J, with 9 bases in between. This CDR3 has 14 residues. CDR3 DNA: TGTGCCAGCAGTGAATATCCGGAGGGTTCACCCCTCCACTTT. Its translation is CASSEYPEGSPLHF.

The CDR3 loop reads CASSLSSGTYNSPLHF. The CDR3 DNA sequence: TGTGCCAGCAGTTTATCTTCGGGGACCTATAATTCACCCCTCCACTTT. The rearrangement joins TRBV27 to TRBJ1-6; D is uncertain. Looked up from germline, CDR1 is MNHEY and CDR2 is SMNVEV (reference sequence). V was shortened by 0 bases and J by 2 bases, with 8 bases between the two germline ends. The CDR3 runs to 16 residues.

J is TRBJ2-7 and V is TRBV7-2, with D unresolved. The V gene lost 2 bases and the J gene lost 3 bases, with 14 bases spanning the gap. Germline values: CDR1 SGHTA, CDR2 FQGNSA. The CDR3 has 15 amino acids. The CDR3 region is CASSLQEFIIYEQYF. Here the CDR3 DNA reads TGTGCCAGCAGCTTACAGGAATTTATTATCTACGAGCAGTACTTC.

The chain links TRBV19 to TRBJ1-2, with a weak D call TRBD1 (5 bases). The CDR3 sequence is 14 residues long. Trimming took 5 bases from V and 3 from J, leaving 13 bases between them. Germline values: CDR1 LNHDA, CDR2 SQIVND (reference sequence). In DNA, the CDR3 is TGTGCCAGTAGTGCTCGGCTGGGGCACTATGGCTACACCTTC. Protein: CASSARLGHYGYTF.

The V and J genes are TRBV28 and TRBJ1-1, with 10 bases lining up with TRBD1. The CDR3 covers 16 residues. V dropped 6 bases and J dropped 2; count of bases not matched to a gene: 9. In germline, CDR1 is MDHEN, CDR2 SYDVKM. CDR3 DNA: TGTGCCAGCAGACAAGGGACAGGGGTTTTAAACACTGAAGCTTTCTTT. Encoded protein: CASRQGTGVLNTEAFF.

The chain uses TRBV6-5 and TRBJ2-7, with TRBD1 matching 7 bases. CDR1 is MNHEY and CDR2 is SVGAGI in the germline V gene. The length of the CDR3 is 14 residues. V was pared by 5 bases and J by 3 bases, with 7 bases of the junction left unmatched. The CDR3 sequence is CASSPPGQRYEQYF. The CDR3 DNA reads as TGTGCCAGCAGTCCACCGGGACAGCGCTACGAGCAGTACTTC.

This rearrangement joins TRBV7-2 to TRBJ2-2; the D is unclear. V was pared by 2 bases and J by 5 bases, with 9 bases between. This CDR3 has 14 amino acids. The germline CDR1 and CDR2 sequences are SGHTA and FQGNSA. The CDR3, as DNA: TGTGCCAGCAGCTTACTAGTATATACCGGGGAGCTGTTTTTT. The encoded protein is CASSLLVYTGELFF.

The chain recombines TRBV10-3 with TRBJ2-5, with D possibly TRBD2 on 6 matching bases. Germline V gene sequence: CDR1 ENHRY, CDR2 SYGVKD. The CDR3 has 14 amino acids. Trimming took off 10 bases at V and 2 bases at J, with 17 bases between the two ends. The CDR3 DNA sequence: TGTGCCACCTCGACCGGGGACTTACAAGAGACCCAGTACTTC. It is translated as CATSTGDLQETQYF.

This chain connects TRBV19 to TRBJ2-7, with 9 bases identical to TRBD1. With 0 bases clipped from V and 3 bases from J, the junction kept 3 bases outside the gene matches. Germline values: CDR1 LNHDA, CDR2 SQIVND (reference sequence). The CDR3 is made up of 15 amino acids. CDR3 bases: TGTGCCAGTAGTATAGAACTGGGACAGGGCTACGAGCAGTACTTC. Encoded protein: CASSIELGQGYEQYF.

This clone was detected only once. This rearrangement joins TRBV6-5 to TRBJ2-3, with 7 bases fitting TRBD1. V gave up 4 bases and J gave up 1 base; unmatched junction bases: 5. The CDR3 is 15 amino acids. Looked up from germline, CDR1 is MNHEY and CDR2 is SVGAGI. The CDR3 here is CASSSYGQGTDTQYF. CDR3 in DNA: TGTGCCAGCAGTTCCTATGGACAGGGCACAGATACGCAGTATTTT.

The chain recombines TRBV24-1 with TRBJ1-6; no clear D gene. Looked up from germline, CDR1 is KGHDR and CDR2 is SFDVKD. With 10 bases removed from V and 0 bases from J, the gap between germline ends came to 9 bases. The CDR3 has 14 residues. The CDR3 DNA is TGTGCCACTAGAGACACCTCCTATAATTCACCCCTCCACTTT. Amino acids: CATRDTSYNSPLHF.